Listed below are T cell receptor beta chains from one sample, sequenced in a study of T cell changes during pregnancy in multiple sclerosis. The protocol was immunoSEQ multiplex PCR, while the TCRdb copy is restricted to in-frame clones and leaves out a portion. The sample holds about 87,000 clones, around 93% seen once. The sample in question was peripheral blood, obtained in the third trimester of pregnancy. The receptors come from a female donor in good health, enrolled as a control in a pregnancy study. Both conserved end residues are part of each CDR3. Each record gives: J gene, V gene, CDR3 protein.

TRBJ2-2	TRBV5-1	CASSLNTGELFF
TRBJ2-3	TRBV2	CASSELAGVSKDTQYF
TRBJ2-1	TRBV9	CASSVGAGAYNEQFF
TRBJ2-7	TRBV20-1	CSARHLRGQYF
TRBJ2-4	TRBV6-4	CAIKGWAGLAKNIQYF
TRBJ1-2	TRBV28	CASSPTGTGERDGYTF
TRBJ2-7	TRBV19	CASSSTSGSYYEQYF
TRBJ1-2	TRBV6-1	CASSEATGALYGYTF
TRBJ2-1	TRBV6-4	CASKGSGGPSNEQFF
TRBJ1-3	TRBV25-1	CASRSDISGNTIYF
TRBJ2-1	TRBV7-9	CASSTHDRYEQFF
TRBJ2-3	TRBV5-1	CASSPTVGDRRQYF
TRBJ2-7	TRBV6-5	CASSYADRDYEQYF
TRBJ2-3	TRBV29-1	CSVENLVSTDTQYF
TRBJ2-1	TRBV19	CASSIGGLYNEQFF
TRBJ2-1	TRBV2	CASRERGDEQFF